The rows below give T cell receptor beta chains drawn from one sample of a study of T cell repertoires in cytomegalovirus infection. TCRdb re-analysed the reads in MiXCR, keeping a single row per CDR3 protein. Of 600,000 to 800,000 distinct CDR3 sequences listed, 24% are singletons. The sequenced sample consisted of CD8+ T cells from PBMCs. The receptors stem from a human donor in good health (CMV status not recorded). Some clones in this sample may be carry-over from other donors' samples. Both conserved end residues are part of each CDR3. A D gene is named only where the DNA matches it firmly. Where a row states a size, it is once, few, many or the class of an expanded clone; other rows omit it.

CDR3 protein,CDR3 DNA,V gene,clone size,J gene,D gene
CASTVGQGWETQYF,TGTGCCAGCACCGTGGGACAGGGGTGGGAGACCCAGTACTTC,TRBV28,NA,TRBJ2-5,TRBD1
CSARDAEAGHTDTQYF,TGCAGTGCTAGAGATGCGGAAGCGGGGCACACAGATACGCAGTATTTT,TRBV20-1,NA,TRBJ2-3,TRBD2
CASSQGKGNYGYTF,TGTGCCAGCAGCCAAGGGAAGGGGAACTATGGCTACACCTTC,TRBV14,few,TRBJ1-2,NA
CASSSTSVPLGETQYF,TGTGCCAGCAGTTCAACTAGCGTCCCGCTCGGAGAGACCCAGTACTTC,TRBV12-3/TRBV12-4,few,TRBJ2-5,TRBD2
CSAKNREYGFGNTIYF,TGCAGTGCAAAAAACAGGGAGTACGGCTTTGGAAACACCATATATTTT,TRBV20-1,few,TRBJ1-3,NA
CSVPEGRELFF,TGCAGCGTACCCGAAGGGAGGGAGCTGTTTTTT,TRBV29-1,NA,TRBJ2-2,NA
CASSPRGANVLTF,TGTGCCAGCAGCCCCAGAGGGGCCAACGTCCTGACTTTC,TRBV14,NA,TRBJ2-6,NA
CASSLGDSYYNEQFF,TGCGCCAGCAGCTTGGGAGACAGCTACTACAATGAGCAGTTCTTC,TRBV5-1,few,TRBJ2-1,NA
CASSPGGSINSPLHF,TGTGCCAGCAGTCCCGGGGGGTCCATAAATTCACCCCTCCACTTT,TRBV27,NA,TRBJ1-6,NA
CASSLGYSDQETQYF,TGTGCCAGCAGCTTAGGGTACTCCGACCAGGAGACCCAGTACTTC,TRBV7-9,NA,TRBJ2-5,NA